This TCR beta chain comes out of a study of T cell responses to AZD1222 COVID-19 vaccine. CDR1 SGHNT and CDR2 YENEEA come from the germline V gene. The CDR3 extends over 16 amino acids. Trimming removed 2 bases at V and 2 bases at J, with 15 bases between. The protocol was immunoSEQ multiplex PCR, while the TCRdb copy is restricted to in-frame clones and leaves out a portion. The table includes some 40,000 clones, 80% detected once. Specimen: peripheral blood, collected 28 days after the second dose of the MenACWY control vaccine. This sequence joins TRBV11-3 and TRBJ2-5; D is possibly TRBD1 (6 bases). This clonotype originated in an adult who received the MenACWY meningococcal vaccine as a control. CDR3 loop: CASSLTRPGAQETQYF. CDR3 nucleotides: TGTGCCAGCAGCTTAACAAGGCCAGGGGCACAAGAGACCCAGTACTTC.